This is a list of T cell receptor beta chains from one sample in a study of T cell responses to AZD1222 COVID-19 vaccine. The table came from immunoSEQ multiplex PCR; TCRdb's copy has only in-frame clones and leaves some out. Of about 68,000 clones in the sample, approximately 91% are singletons; the top ten hold roughly 7.4%. The material sequenced was peripheral blood, taken on day 0 of AZD1222 vaccination. These receptors were taken from an adult in good health. The CDR3 runs from the conserved cysteine through the conserved F or W. Each record gives: CDR3 protein, CDR3 DNA, D gene, V gene, clone size, CDR3 length, J gene. The D gene is left open where the match is weak. Size is stated for part of the rows, as once, few or many counts, or as a class when the clone is expanded.

CASSMFSLGNEQFF | TGTGCCAGCAGTATGTTTAGTCTAGGCAATGAGCAGTTCTTC | NA | TRBV19 | NA | 14 | TRBJ2-1
CAWGVGGGGAGELFF | TGTGCCTGGGGCGTAGGGGGCGGTGGGGCCGGGGAGCTGTTTTTT | TRBD1 | TRBV30 | NA | 15 | TRBJ2-2
CASSPAGASGETQYF | TGTGCCAGCAGCCCCGCCGGGGCTAGCGGTGAGACCCAGTACTTC | TRBD2 | TRBV3-1/TRBV3-2 | NA | 15 | TRBJ2-5
CASSQDLRVGGYTF | TGTGCCAGCAGCCAAGATCTCAGGGTGGGTGGCTACACCTTC | NA | TRBV3-1/TRBV3-2 | NA | 14 | TRBJ1-2
CASRILSGNRNEQFF | TGTGCCAGCAGAATCCTTAGCGGGAACAGGAATGAGCAGTTCTTC | TRBD2 | TRBV11-2 | few | 15 | TRBJ2-1
CASSSRENYEQYF | TGTGCCAGCAGCTCCCGGGAGAACTACGAGCAGTACTTC | NA | TRBV5-4 | NA | 13 | TRBJ2-7
CASRMDSPPTTSGNTIYF | TGTGCCAGCAGGATGGACAGTCCCCCCACTACATCTGGAAACACCATATATTTT | NA | TRBV28 | NA | 18 | TRBJ1-3
CASSFGTSATYEQYF | TGTGCCAGCAGCTTCGGGACTAGCGCAACCTACGAGCAGTACTTC | TRBD2 | TRBV11-2 | NA | 15 | TRBJ2-7
CASSEEAGGYNEQFF | TGTGCCAGCAGTGAAGAGGCGGGAGGATACAATGAGCAGTTCTTC | TRBD2 | TRBV6-1 | NA | 15 | TRBJ2-1
CASSVALNFGYTF | TGTGCCAGCAGCGTAGCCCTCAACTTTGGCTACACCTTC | NA | TRBV9 | NA | 13 | TRBJ1-2
CASSQSLGSGNTIYF | TGTGCCAGCAGCCAATCGCTGGGATCTGGAAACACCATATATTTT | NA | TRBV16 | NA | 15 | TRBJ1-3
CASIGYGQMNTEAFF | TGTGCCAGCATTGGGTACGGCCAAATGAACACTGAAGCTTTCTTT | NA | TRBV28 | few | 15 | TRBJ1-1
CASSLTGIEQFF | TGTGCCAGCAGCTTGACGGGAATCGAGCAGTTCTTC | NA | TRBV5-4 | NA | 12 | TRBJ2-1
CASGSGQGAIQPQHF | TGTGCTAGTGGTTCCGGACAGGGGGCGATTCAGCCCCAGCATTTT | TRBD1 | TRBV12-5 | NA | 15 | TRBJ1-5
CASSPATANTEAFF | TGTGCCAGCAGTCCCGCTACAGCTAACACTGAAGCTTTCTTT | NA | TRBV2 | NA | 14 | TRBJ1-1
CASSLRTVTSEAFF | TGTGCCAGCAGCTTAAGAACAGTAACTTCTGAAGCTTTCTTT | NA | TRBV5-4 | NA | 14 | TRBJ1-1
CASSLEGTTGELFF | TGTGCCAGCAGCTTAGAGGGAACCACCGGGGAGCTGTTTTTT | NA | TRBV11-3 | once | 14 | TRBJ2-2
CASSLRTGFEAFF | TGCGCCAGCAGCTTGCGGACAGGCTTTGAAGCTTTCTTT | TRBD1 | TRBV5-1 | NA | 13 | TRBJ1-1
CASSFSGRADNEQFF | TGCGCCAGCAGCTTTAGCGGGAGGGCCGACAATGAGCAGTTCTTC | TRBD2 | TRBV5-1 | NA | 15 | TRBJ2-1
CASSVALQYSNQPQHF | TGTGCCAGCAGCGTAGCTCTTCAGTATAGCAATCAGCCCCAGCATTTT | NA | TRBV9 | NA | 16 | TRBJ1-5
CASRPGGNTEAFF | TGTGCCAGCAGACCTGGGGGGAACACTGAAGCTTTCTTT | NA | TRBV6-5 | NA | 13 | TRBJ1-1
CASSYGRSSYNEQFF | TGTGCCAGCAGTTACGGCAGGAGCTCCTACAATGAGCAGTTCTTC | NA | TRBV6-6 | NA | 15 | TRBJ2-1
CASSLQAGADTEAFF | TGCGCCAGCAGCCTCCAGGCCGGGGCGGACACTGAAGCTTTCTTT | NA | TRBV4-1 | NA | 15 | TRBJ1-1
CASSFIITEAFF | TGTGCCAGCAGTTTCATCATCACTGAAGCTTTCTTT | NA | TRBV28 | once | 12 | TRBJ1-1
CASSPGLAGQQFF | TGTGCCAGCAGTCCCGGACTAGCGGGACAACAGTTCTTC | TRBD2 | TRBV12-3/TRBV12-4 | NA | 13 | TRBJ2-1
CAISDPGRPNAEAFF | TGTGCCATCAGTGATCCGGGGCGTCCGAACGCAGAAGCTTTCTTT | NA | TRBV10-3 | NA | 15 | TRBJ1-1
CAWSVRAGNTEAFF | TGTGCCTGGAGTGTAAGGGCCGGGAACACTGAAGCTTTCTTT | NA | TRBV30 | NA | 14 | TRBJ1-1
CASSRRNTEAFF | TGTGCCAGCAGCCGGAGGAACACTGAAGCTTTCTTT | NA | TRBV7-9 | once | 12 | TRBJ1-1
CATLREATMNTEAFF | TGTGCCACTCTAAGGGAGGCGACGATGAACACTGAAGCTTTCTTT | NA | TRBV19 | NA | 15 | TRBJ1-1
CASSQDRGVGTGELFF | TGTGCCAGCAGCCAAGATCGAGGAGTAGGCACCGGGGAGCTGTTTTTT | NA | TRBV3-1/TRBV3-2 | NA | 16 | TRBJ2-2
CASSEDRARNTEAFF | TGTGCCAGCAGCGAAGACAGGGCAAGGAACACTGAAGCTTTCTTT | TRBD1 | TRBV2 | few | 15 | TRBJ1-1
CSASILKREGLYEQYF | TGCAGTGCTAGTATATTGAAGCGGGAGGGTCTTTACGAGCAGTACTTC | TRBD2 | TRBV20-1 | few | 16 | TRBJ2-7
CASSIRQVPELFF | TGTGCCAGTAGTATACGCCAGGTCCCCGAGCTGTTTTTT | NA | TRBV19 | NA | 13 | TRBJ2-2